The 14 T cell receptor beta chains below come from one sample, sequenced in a study of blood T cell repertoires in COVID-19. The table came from immunoSEQ multiplex PCR; TCRdb's copy has only in-frame clones and leaves some out. The sample yields 50,000 to 70,000 clones, about four fifths seen once. The material sequenced was peripheral blood. The receptors were gathered from a human donor in a cohort sampled during active COVID-19.

The genes are TRBV7-8 and TRBJ1-6; no firm D call. Deletions cut 1 base from V and 0 bases from J, with 7 bases between. Germline-derived CDR1 and CDR2 are SGHVS and FQNEAQ. The length of the CDR3 is 16 residues. As DNA, the CDR3 is TGTGCCAGCAGCTTAGGGTCGAGCTCCTATAATTCACCCCTCCACTTT. It is translated as CASSLGSSSYNSPLHF.

This clone was seen a handful of times. The gene calls are TRBV19 and TRBJ2-7; TRBD2 might be the D (5 bases). CDR3 length: 13 amino acids. The ends were cut back, 2 bases at V and 1 base at J, with 6 bases in the middle. Per the germline V gene, CDR1 is LNHDA and CDR2 is SQIVND (reference sequence). In DNA, the CDR3 is TGTGCCAGTAGTATACCGGGATCCTACGAGCAGTACTTC. Its protein is CASSIPGSYEQYF. The complete variable domain, with remaining parts taken from reference TRBV19 and TRBJ2-7, reads DGGITQSPKYLFRKEGQNVTLSCEQNLNHDAMYWYRQDPGQGLRLIYYSQIVNDFQKGDIAEGYSVSREKKESFPLTVTSAQKNPTAFYLCASSIPGSYEQYFGPGTRLTVT.

This clone was counted a single time. The rearrangement joins TRBV4-1 to TRBJ1-5; D is undetermined. The V gene's germline CDR1 is MGHRA and CDR2 YSYEKL. The V end was cut by 5 bases, the J end by 4 bases, with 24 bases between. The CDR3 is 18 residues long. The CDR3 loop reads CASSSAGSSSGWNQPQHF. DNA for the CDR3: TGCGCCAGCAGCTCCGCGGGCTCGTCCTCGGGTTGGAATCAGCCCCAGCATTTT.

The gene calls are TRBV4-1 and TRBJ2-7, with TRBD1 as a possible D gene (6 bases). The CDR3 extends over 15 amino acids. V was pared by 1 base and J by 0 bases, with 10 bases between. The germline gives CDR1 MGHRA, CDR2 YSYEKL. The CDR3 region is CASSQVPDSSYEQYF. DNA of the CDR3: TGCGCCAGCAGCCAAGTGCCGGACAGCTCCTACGAGCAGTACTTC.

This chain links TRBV7-2 with TRBJ1-1; the match to TRBD1 covers 8 bases. The CDR3 totals 15 residues. Germline trimming cut 5 bases from V and 5 bases from J; bases unmatched to any gene: 10. Germline CDR1 reads SGHTA; CDR2 reads FQGNSA. CDR3 bases: TGTGCCAGCAGCGCTGGTCGGACAGGGCGAACTGAAGCTTTCTTT. Translating it yields CASSAGRTGRTEAFF.

The gene calls are TRBV5-8 and TRBJ1-4; 7 bases line up with TRBD1. Germline CDR1 is SGHTS and CDR2 is YDEGEE. Trimming removed 1 base from V and 7 bases from J; junction bases left unmatched: 10. The CDR3 length is 16 residues. CDR3 loop: CASSLNRGVFLEKLFF. The CDR3, as DNA: TGTGCCAGCAGCTTGAACAGGGGAGTATTTCTTGAAAAACTGTTTTTT.

This rearrangement joins TRBV24-1 to TRBJ2-1; TRBD2 matches at 10 bases. This CDR3 contains 17 residues. From germline, CDR1 is KGHDR and CDR2 SFDVKD. J gave up 6 bases and V 3 bases, and 10 bases lay outside the gene matches. The CDR3 region is CATSDGASGRVGNEQFF. CDR3 nucleotide sequence: TGTGCCACCAGTGATGGAGCTAGCGGGAGAGTGGGCAATGAGCAGTTCTTC.

The chain recombines TRBV7-2 with TRBJ2-7, with D perhaps TRBD1 (5 bases). The germline CDR1 and CDR2 sequences are SGHTA and FQGNSA. The CDR3 is made up of 14 amino acids. The V end lost 5 bases, the J end lost 0 bases, and 11 bases lay between the germline ends. For the CDR3, the DNA is TGTGCCAGCAGCCCAGCAGGGTACTCCTACGAGCAGTACTTC. It codes for CASSPAGYSYEQYF.

The V and J genes are TRBV3-1 (or the pseudogene TRBV3-2) and TRBJ2-5; D is ambiguous. Germline-derived CDR1 and CDR2 are LGHDT and YNNKEL (reference sequence). CDR3 length: 13 residues. V dropped 5 bases and J dropped 5 bases, with 12 bases sitting between them. CDR3 protein: CASSKVNTETQYF. CDR3 DNA: TGTGCCAGCAGCAAAGTGAACACGGAGACCCAGTACTTC.

The V gene is TRBV30, the J gene TRBJ2-7, with D tentatively TRBD2 (6 bases). The germline V gene has CDR1 GTSNPN and CDR2 SVGIG (reference sequence). Between the trimmed V and J ends, which lost 8 bases and 1 base, there was a span of 18 bases. The CDR3 has 14 residues. CDR3 sequence: CATGAGLGSYEQYF. The DNA of the CDR3 is TGTGCCACCGGCGCGGGGTTGGGGTCCTACGAGCAGTACTTC.

The gene calls are TRBV5-1 and TRBJ1-2, with 9 bases matching TRBD1. V lost 5 bases, J lost 4 bases, and 9 bases stayed unmatched. The germline V gene encodes CDR1 SGHRS and CDR2 YFSETQ. This CDR3 region has 15 residues. DNA of the CDR3: TGCGCCAGCAGGACCGGGACAGGGAGCCTCTATGGCTACACCTTC. As protein: CASRTGTGSLYGYTF. Filled out from reference TRBV5-1 and TRBJ1-2, the complete variable domain reads KAGVTQTPRYLIKTRGQQVTLSCSPISGHRSVSWYQQTPGQGLQFLFEYFSETQRNKGNFPGRFSGRQFSNSRSEMNVSTLELGDSALYLCASRTGTGSLYGYTFGSGTRLTVV.

The rearrangement uses TRBV7-9 and TRBJ1-5; 8 nucleotides agree with TRBD1. The CDR3 runs to 16 residues. Losses at the gene ends were 4 bases for V and 0 bases for J; bases not matched to a gene: 5. Germline CDR1 and CDR2: SEHNR and FQNEAQ (reference sequence). For the CDR3, the DNA is TGTGCCAGCAGCTCCGGACAGGGTGATAGCAATCAGCCCCAGCATTTT. Its protein is CASSSGQGDSNQPQHF.

This clone came up once. The chain employs TRBV5-6 and TRBJ2-1; TRBD1 matches 7 bases. Germline trimming cut 1 base from V and 5 bases from J; bases unmatched to any gene: 15. Germline V CDR1 and CDR2: SGHDT, YYEEEE. The CDR3 runs to 18 residues. The CDR3 here is CASSLWFGTARGNNEQFF. The CDR3 nucleotides are TGTGCCAGCAGCTTGTGGTTCGGGACAGCCCGGGGAAACAATGAGCAGTTCTTC.

This clone was counted a single time. The chain employs TRBV4-3 and TRBJ1-1; D ambiguous. Trimming removed 7 bases at V and 0 bases at J, with 12 bases between. The CDR3 runs to 14 residues. Per the germline V gene, CDR1 is LGHNA and CDR2 is YSLEER. This CDR3 reads CASTSGRMNTEAFF. As DNA, the CDR3 is TGCGCCAGCACCTCGGGTAGGATGAACACTGAAGCTTTCTTT.